This is a list of T cell receptor beta chains from one sample in a study of T cells in Graves' hyperthyroidism and ophthalmopathy. MiXCR was run by TCRdb on the multiplex PCR reads, yielding one entry per CDR3 protein. The table has about 640,000 distinct CDR3 sequences, more than 12% seen once. The sequencing sample was made of blood. These receptors all stem from a woman between 50 and 59 years old with Graves' ophthalmopathy. The CDR3 runs from the conserved cysteine through the conserved F or W. D genes are given only for firm matches. Rows give clone size only sometimes, using once, few, many, or a class for an expanded clone.

D,J,V,size,CDR3,DNA
.,TRBJ2-7,TRBV3-1,many,CASSPRPGERRQYF,TGTGCCAGCAGCCCCCGTCCCGGGGAGCGGCGGCAGTACTTC
.,TRBJ1-4,TRBV5-6,many,CASSSWTEVRFNEKLFF,TGTGCCAGCAGCAGCTGGACAGAAGTGAGATTTAATGAAAAACTGTTTTTT
TRBD2,TRBJ2-7,TRBV19,.,CASSPRLAGGNEQYF,TGTGCCAGTAGCCCGAGACTAGCGGGAGGGAACGAGCAGTACTTC
.,TRBJ2-1,TRBV19,few,CASSKATAYNEQFF,TGTGCCAGTAGTAAGGCTACCGCCTACAATGAGCAGTTCTTC
.,TRBJ1-4,TRBV7-2,.,CASSPDPRSEKLFF,TGTGCCAGCAGCCCTGACCCACGCAGTGAAAAACTGTTTTTT
.,TRBJ2-2,TRBV5-1,.,CASSLEGTKAGELFF,TGCGCCAGCAGCCTGGAGGGGACAAAGGCTGGGGAGCTGTTTTTT
.,TRBJ2-7,TRBV7-2,many,CASSLEVGGGYEQYF,TGTGCCAGCAGCTTAGAAGTGGGTGGCGGCTACGAGCAGTACTTC
TRBD2,TRBJ2-5,TRBV5-1,.,CASSLEVAGQETQYF,TGCGCCAGCAGCTTGGAGGTAGCGGGACAAGAGACCCAGTACTTC
TRBD1,TRBJ2-7,TRBV11-2,.,CASSLIPGQGKNEQYF,TGTGCCAGCAGCTTAATCCCGGGACAGGGGAAAAACGAGCAGTACTTC
TRBD1,TRBJ2-7,TRBV15,many,CATRLTGTGSYEQYF,TGTGCCACGAGACTAACCGGGACAGGCTCCTACGAGCAGTACTTC
.,TRBJ1-1,TRBV7-8,many,CASSLFVLGRQPEAFF,TGTGCCAGCAGCTTATTCGTCTTAGGGCGGCAGCCTGAAGCTTTCTTT
.,TRBJ2-1,TRBV30,few,CAWSELVYNEQFF,TGTGCCTGGAGTGAACTAGTTTACAATGAGCAGTTCTTC
.,TRBJ1-2,TRBV20-1,many,CSAKREGGYGYTF,TGCAGTGCTAAACGAGAGGGAGGCTATGGCTACACCTTC
.,TRBJ2-3,TRBV7-9,many,CASSLDRVRADTQYF,TGTGCCAGCAGCTTAGACAGGGTCAGAGCAGATACGCAGTATTTT
.,TRBJ1-1,TRBV20-1,many,CSAPRPSTEAFF,TGCAGTGCTCCCAGACCCTCCACTGAAGCTTTCTTT
.,TRBJ1-4,TRBV20-1,few,CSARFPGQGREKLFF,TGCAGTGCTAGATTCCCCGGCCAGGGTCGGGAAAAACTGTTTTTT
TRBD2,TRBJ2-2,TRBV28,.,CASSFWPLGVTSRGDTGELFF,TGTGCCAGCAGTTTTTGGCCCCTTGGGGTGACTAGCCGAGGTGACACCGGGGAGCTGTTTTTT
.,TRBJ2-1,TRBV11-2,.,CASSQDYAGGQFF,TGTGCCAGCAGCCAAGACTATGCCGGGGGGCAGTTCTTC
TRBD2,TRBJ2-5,TRBV5-1,.,CASSWTSGEETQYF,TGCGCCAGCAGCTGGACTAGCGGGGAAGAGACCCAGTACTTC